The sequence of this T cell receptor beta chain was determined in a study of T cell changes during pregnancy in multiple sclerosis. Only in-frame clones appear in the TCRdb table, and some are missing; sequencing was by immunoSEQ multiplex PCR. The repertoire consists of 20,000 to 25,000 clones, with just under 85% occurring once and the leading ten covering 15% to 18%. Germline loops: CDR1 MRHNA, CDR2 SNTAGT. The trim removed 6 bases at V and 0 bases at J, leaving 2 bases unmatched. There are 15 residues in the CDR3. The material was CD8+ T cells from peripheral blood mononuclear cells, obtained in the first trimester of pregnancy. The receptor comes from a female donor in good health, enrolled as a control in a pregnancy study. V gene TRBV6-4 combines with J gene TRBJ2-1, with 10 bases lining up with TRBD2. The CDR3 loop reads CASSERGGSYNEQFF. The CDR3 nucleotides read TGTGCCAGCAGCGAGCGGGGGGGCTCCTACAATGAGCAGTTCTTC.